The T cell receptor (beta chain) described here comes from a study of cytomegalovirus exposure and HLA in healthy donors. Study at large: T cells numbering around 170 million yielded fewer than 140 million unique TCR beta sequences in an earlier analysis.

It was with 60 Vbeta and 13 Jbeta primers that the PCR ran. Some clones are missing from TCRdb's copy, which holds only in-frame ones; the method was immunoSEQ multiplex PCR. The sample has 50,000 to 60,000 clones; the top ten hold 3.5% to 4.5%. Study-wide points: The number of N-insertions in an Asian-associated ancestry cluster was reportedly below the 666-donor mean in a later analysis.

Of note for this clone: Its antigen remains unknown.

The V and J ends lost 7 bases and 5 bases, in that order; junction bases with no gene match: 5. This CDR3 is built from 13 residues. CDR1 is SGHTA, CDR2 FQGNSA, per germline. The receptor was isolated from a male donor in good health and CMV-seronegative. V usage is TRBV7-2 and J usage is TRBJ2-5, with TRBD1 identical over 9 bases. Input material: PBMCs. CDR3 in amino acids: CASTPTGGETQYF. CDR3 sequence (DNA): TGTGCCAGCACCCCGACAGGGGGGGAGACCCAGTACTTC.